This record looks at one T cell receptor beta chain sequence and its context. Its antigen is still unknown. TCRdb keeps only in-frame clones here, not all; method: immunoSEQ multiplex PCR. Among about 25,000 clones, roughly nine tenths were seen once, and the ten largest hold around 0.7%. These data belong to a study of untreated major depressive disorder. Study outcomes and limitations: CD4+ T cells from depressed patients used TRBV05-01 (Vbeta 5.1) more often than controls.

The germline V and J ends were trimmed by 3 bases and 8 bases, with 13 bases remaining between them. The germline gives CDR1 MGHRA, CDR2 YSYEKL. This CDR3 spans 14 amino acids. Specimen: CD4+ T cells from PBMCs. This chain uses TRBV4-1 with TRBJ1-4; D uncertain. The source is a woman between 25 and 40 years old with major depressive disorder. The CDR3 spells CASSHWGLSEKLFF. DNA of the CDR3: TGCGCCAGCAGCCACTGGGGTTTATCGGAAAAACTGTTTTTT.